This TCR beta chain was observed in a study of radiotherapy plus CTLA-4 blockade in lung cancer. Per germline, CDR1 LNHNV and CDR2 YYDKDF (reference sequence). The J segment lost 0 bases and the V segment lost 4 bases, leaving 3 bases of the junction unmatched. This CDR3 contains 15 residues. Sequencing was performed with immunoSEQ multiplex PCR; in TCRdb, only in-frame clones are kept and a portion is missing. The data contain tens of thousands of clones, roughly 70% of them singletons. The sequencing used peripheral blood, collected from a patient treated with radiotherapy plus ipilimumab. The receptor's source is a human donor with non-small cell lung cancer whose response to radiotherapy plus ipilimumab could not be evaluated. This chain connects TRBV15 to TRBJ2-1; 7 nucleotides align to TRBD1. CDR3 coding DNA: TGTGCCACCAGCAAACAGGGGACCTCCTACAATGAGCAGTTCTTC. Residues: CATSKQGTSYNEQFF.